Listed below are T cell receptor beta chains from one sample, sequenced in a study of regulatory T cells in long-lasting Graves disease. In TCRdb, the multiplex PCR reads were re-called with MiXCR into one record per CDR3 protein. The sample holds 350,000 to 450,000 distinct CDR3 sequences, over 14% seen once. These same data were also listed under a study on T cells in Graves' hyperthyroidism and ophthalmopathy.

The specimen was peripheral blood mononuclear cells (PBMCs), collected at new diagnosis, from a patient treated with antithyroid drugs. The receptors stem from a woman aged 40 to 50 with Graves disease. Each CDR3 is given with its conserved first and last residue. Each record gives: J gene, D gene, V gene, clone size, CDR3 DNA, CDR3 protein. The D gene is left open where the match is weak. A row's size may be missing; if present it is once, few, many or a size class.

TRBJ2-1 TRBD1 TRBV27 few TGTGCCAGCAGCCCAACAGGGGCCAATGAGCAGTTCTTC CASSPTGANEQFF
TRBJ2-7 NA TRBV12-3/TRBV12-4 many TGTGCCAGCAGTTTAAATTTGGGACAAGGCTACGAGCAGTACTTC CASSLNLGQGYEQYF
TRBJ2-5 NA TRBV3-1 many TGTGCCAGCAGACCCGGCGGGCGGGTACAAGAGACCCAGTACTTC CASRPGGRVQETQYF
TRBJ2-7 NA TRBV30 NA TGTGCCTGGAGTACCGGGAGCGGGTACGAGCAGTACTTC CAWSTGSGYEQYF
TRBJ2-3 NA TRBV6-1 many TGTGCCAGCACTCCTCACTCTGAAGGGAACACAGATACGCAGTATTTT CASTPHSEGNTDTQYF
TRBJ2-3 TRBD2 TRBV6-2/TRBV6-3 few TGTGCCAGCAGCGGGACTAGCGGCGCAGATACGCAGTATTTT CASSGTSGADTQYF
TRBJ2-2 TRBD2 TRBV12-3/TRBV12-4 NA TGTGCCAGCAGTTCGGGACTAGTTAAAACCGGGGAGCTGTTTTTT CASSSGLVKTGELFF
TRBJ1-2 NA TRBV7-9 few TGTGCCAGCAGCGCCTGGACAGAGGCCTATGGCTACACCTTC CASSAWTEAYGYTF
TRBJ2-1 NA TRBV28 many TGTGCCAGCAGCTTGAGCGGCCTATACAATGAGCAGTTCTTC CASSLSGLYNEQFF
TRBJ2-7 NA TRBV19 many TGTGCCAGTAGTGAGTCCGCGGGACAATTCTACGAGCAGTACTTC CASSESAGQFYEQYF
TRBJ2-7 NA TRBV28 many TGTGCCAGCAGTGAGGGGTCAAGCTCCTACGAGCAGTACTTC CASSEGSSSYEQYF
TRBJ1-1 NA TRBV12-3/TRBV12-4 many TGTGCCAGCAGTCCCGGTTCGTTTTGGACTGAAGCTTTCTTT CASSPGSFWTEAFF
TRBJ1-1 NA TRBV11-1 many TGTGCCAGCAGCTTAGGCAGCGCTAACACTGAAGCTTTCTTT CASSLGSANTEAFF
TRBJ2-5 NA TRBV11-3 many TGTGCCAGCAGCTTAGAGGGTCTAGCTGGAGAGACCCAGTACTTC CASSLEGLAGETQYF
TRBJ1-1 NA TRBV11-3 NA TGTGCCAGCAGCTTGAGTAGTCAGGGGTTCGCTGAAGCTTTCTTT CASSLSSQGFAEAFF
TRBJ2-5 TRBD2 TRBV10-2 many TGCGCCAGCAGTGAACGGACTAGCGTTGGGACCCAGTACTTC CASSERTSVGTQYF
TRBJ2-5 TRBD2 TRBV5-1 NA TGCGCCAGCAGCCCCGACGGGGGGGAGCCGGCCCACTACTTC CASSPDGGEPAHYF
TRBJ2-1 TRBD2 TRBV12-3/TRBV12-4 many TGTGCCAGCAGTTTAGCGCCTAGCGGGGAGAAGAATGAGCAGTTCTTC CASSLAPSGEKNEQFF
TRBJ2-1 NA TRBV11-2 many TGTGCCAGCAGCCTCCGTGGGGCAGGGATGCAGTTCTTC CASSLRGAGMQFF
TRBJ1-4 TRBD1 TRBV28 many TGTGCCAGCAGTGCCGAAGGACAGGGCACTAATGAAAAACTGTTTTTT CASSAEGQGTNEKLFF
TRBJ2-1 TRBD1 TRBV15 many TGTGCCACCAGCAGCCCCCGGGACAGGGGTCCCAAGGGGGGGAATGAGCAGTTCTTC CATSSPRDRGPKGGNEQFF
TRBJ2-2 NA TRBV7-9 many TGTGCCAGCAGCTTAGAGGGCAGGGCGACCGGGGAGCTGTTTTTT CASSLEGRATGELFF
TRBJ1-1 NA TRBV6-1 many TGTGCCAGCAGCCAGGGATGGGACACTGAAGCTTTCTTT CASSQGWDTEAFF
TRBJ2-7 TRBD2 TRBV5-6 NA TGTGCCAGCAGCTTGGGACTAGCGCCCCAGTACGAGCAGTACTTC CASSLGLAPQYEQYF
TRBJ1-2 NA TRBV7-9 many TGTGCCAGCAGCTTAGCGAGACAGGACGGCTACACCTTC CASSLARQDGYTF
TRBJ2-5 TRBD1 TRBV5-5 many TGTGCCAGCAGCGAACCAGGACAGGGTATAGAGACCCAGTACTTC CASSEPGQGIETQYF
TRBJ1-5 NA TRBV24-1 few TGTGCCGCCAGTGAAGCAGGCCTTAGCAATCAGCCCCAGCATTTT CAASEAGLSNQPQHF
TRBJ2-7 NA TRBV7-9 many TGTGCCAGCGATAGCACAAGCTCCTACGAGCAGTACTTC CASDSTSSYEQYF
TRBJ1-5 TRBD1 TRBV30 NA TGTGCCTGGAGGACAGGGGGCATCGGCAATCAGCCCCAGCATTTT CAWRTGGIGNQPQHF
TRBJ2-5 NA TRBV28 many TGTGCCAGCAGTTTTTCGCAGGGTAGCCAAGAGACCCAGTACTTC CASSFSQGSQETQYF
TRBJ1-4 NA TRBV14 many TGTGCCAGCAGCCAAGATGTGGGACGCCTGTTTTTT CASSQDVGRLFF
TRBJ2-5 TRBD2 TRBV5-1 NA TGCGCCAGCAGCCTAGGACTAGTCGACCAAGAGACCCAGTACTTC CASSLGLVDQETQYF
TRBJ1-2 NA TRBV28 many TGTGCCAGCAGTTTATTCTCGCTCGGAGATGGCTACACCTTC CASSLFSLGDGYTF
TRBJ2-3 NA TRBV11-3 NA TGTGCCAGCAGCTTAGATCCCGGTCAAGATACGCAGTATTTT CASSLDPGQDTQYF
TRBJ1-5 NA TRBV12-5 NA TGTGCTAGTGAAGGACACGCTCTTGATCAGCCCCAGCATTTT CASEGHALDQPQHF
TRBJ1-1 NA TRBV5-4 many TGTGCCAGCAGCTTGGAAGGGGAAACTTTCTTT CASSLEGETFF
TRBJ2-2 NA TRBV10-2 few TGCGCCAGCACCTTGGGCGGGCCATACACCGGGGAGCTGTTTTTT CASTLGGPYTGELFF
TRBJ2-3 TRBD2 TRBV4-1 few TGCGCCAGCAGCCAAGATGGGACTAGTAAAGATACGCAGTATTTT CASSQDGTSKDTQYF
TRBJ2-5 TRBD2 TRBV28 many TGTGCCAGCAGTTTAGCGGGAGGGCCGGATGAGACCCAGTACTTC CASSLAGGPDETQYF
TRBJ2-5 NA TRBV3-1 many TGTGCCAGCAGCCAGGCACAAGAGACCCAGTACTTC CASSQAQETQYF
TRBJ2-7 TRBD2 TRBV28 many TGTGCCAGCAGTCCTGGGGGGGGAGGGACTTACGAGCAGTACTTC CASSPGGGGTYEQYF